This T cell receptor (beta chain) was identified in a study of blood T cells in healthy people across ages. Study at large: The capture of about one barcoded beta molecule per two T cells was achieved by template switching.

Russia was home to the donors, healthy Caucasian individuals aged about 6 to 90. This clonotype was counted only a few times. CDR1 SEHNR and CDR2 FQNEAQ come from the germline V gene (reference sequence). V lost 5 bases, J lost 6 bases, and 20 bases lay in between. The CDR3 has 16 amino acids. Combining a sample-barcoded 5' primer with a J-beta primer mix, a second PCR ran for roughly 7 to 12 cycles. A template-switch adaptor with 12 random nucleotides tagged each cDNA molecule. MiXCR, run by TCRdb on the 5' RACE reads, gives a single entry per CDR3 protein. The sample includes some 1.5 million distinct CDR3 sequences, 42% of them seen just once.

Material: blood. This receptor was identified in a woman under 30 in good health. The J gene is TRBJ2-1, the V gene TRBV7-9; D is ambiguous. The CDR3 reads CASSAPDGSKGNEQFF. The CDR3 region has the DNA TGTGCCAGCAGCGCCCCGGATGGCTCGAAGGGCAATGAGCAGTTCTTC.